This TCR beta chain was observed in a study of T cells after yellow fever vaccination. Study-level findings and limits: Booster sampling recovered most clones from primary vaccination (approximately 97% CD4, over 75% CD8). CD4 and CD8 compartments shared a small share of clonotypes, likely from convergent recombination. FACS-sorted repertoires could harbor abundant contaminating bulk-population clonotypes.

Regarding this clonotype: Antigen: not known.

The CDR3 consists of 14 residues. Trimming cost V 5 bases and J 2 bases; bases outside gene matches: 4. In germline, CDR1 is SGHRS, CDR2 YFSETQ. MiXCR was run by TCRdb on the 5' RACE reads, yielding one entry per CDR3 protein. Of around 310,000 distinct CDR3 sequences listed, around 3.9% are singletons. This TCR derives from a man between 18 and 35 years old who received the YFV17D yellow fever vaccine. Sequencing was performed on PBMCs, taken on the day of the yellow fever booster vaccination. The chain couples TRBV5-1 to TRBJ2-7; 10 positions match TRBD2. For the CDR3, the DNA is TGCGCCAGCAGACAACTAGCGGGGACCTACGAGCAGTACTTC. Protein sequence: CASRQLAGTYEQYF.